Listed here is a single T cell receptor (beta chain). Its antigen is currently unknown. This entry comes from a study of CD8 T cell repertoires and HIV-1 epitope variants. Study background: Twenty-five autologous and known Gag and Nef epitope variant peptides each stimulated T cells separately. T cells were cultured for approximately ten days with cytokines added on days 3 and 7.

V lost 0 bases, J lost 4 bases, and 12 bases lay in between. The CDR3 covers 15 residues. Germline V gene data show CDR1 as MRHNA and CDR2 as SNTAGT. Notes on the study in general: Under ten antigen-specific TCR beta clonotypes were found; roughly six seemed cross-reactive to variants.

Profiled with immunoSEQ multiplex PCR; TCRdb holds only in-frame clones, not every one. There are roughly 5,700 clones in the sample; around 66% occur only once, and about 46% lies in the top ten. The sample comprised cultured CD8+ T cells derived from PBMCs. This chain links TRBV6-4 with TRBJ1-1; a weak D match, TRBD1 (5 bases). The receptor's source is a male donor with HIV. As DNA, the CDR3 is TGTGCCAGCAGTGACTCGGGAGGGGCCGGCACTGAAGCTTTCTTT. It encodes CASSDSGGAGTEAFF.